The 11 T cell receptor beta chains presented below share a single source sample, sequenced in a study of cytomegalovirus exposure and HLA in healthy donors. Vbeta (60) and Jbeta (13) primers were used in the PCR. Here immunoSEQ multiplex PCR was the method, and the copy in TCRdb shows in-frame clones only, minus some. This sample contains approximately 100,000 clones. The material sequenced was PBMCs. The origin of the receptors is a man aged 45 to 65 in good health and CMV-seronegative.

CDR3 sequence reads: CASSSSGAFNEKLFF. DNA for the CDR3: TGTGCCAGCAGCTCCTCAGGGGCCTTCAATGAAAAACTGTTTTTT. The chain couples TRBV7-9 to TRBJ1-4; perhaps TRBD1 as D (6 bases). Germline V gene lookup returns CDR1 SEHNR and CDR2 FQNEAQ (reference sequence). This CDR3 comprises 15 residues. Deletions cut 4 bases from V and 5 bases from J, with 14 bases between. The whole variable domain, remainder taken from reference TRBV7-9 and TRBJ1-4, is DTGVSQNPRHKITKRGQNVTFRCDPISEHNRLYWYRQTLGQGPEFLTYFQNEAQLEKSRLLSDRFSAERPKGSFSTLEIQRTEQGDSAMYLCASSSSGAFNEKLFFGSGTQLSVL.

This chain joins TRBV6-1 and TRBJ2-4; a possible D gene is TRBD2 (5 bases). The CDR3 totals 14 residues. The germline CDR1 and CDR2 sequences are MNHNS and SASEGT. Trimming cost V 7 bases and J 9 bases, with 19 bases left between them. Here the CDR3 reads CASTLDRARGIQYF. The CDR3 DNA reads TGTGCCAGCACCTTGGACCGGGCCCGGGGCATTCAGTACTTC.

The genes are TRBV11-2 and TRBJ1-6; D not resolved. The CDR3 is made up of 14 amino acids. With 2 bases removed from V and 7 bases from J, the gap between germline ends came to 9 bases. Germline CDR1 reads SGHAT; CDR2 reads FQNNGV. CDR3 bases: TGTGCCAGCAGCTTATTTAGAGGAAATTCACCCCTCCACTTT. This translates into CASSLFRGNSPLHF.

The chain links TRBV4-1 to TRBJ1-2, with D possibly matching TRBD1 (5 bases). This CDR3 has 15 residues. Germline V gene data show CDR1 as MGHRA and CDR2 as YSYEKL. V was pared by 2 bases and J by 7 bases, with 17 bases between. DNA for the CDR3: TGCGCCAGCAGCCAACTCCCTGTTCAGGGTATTGGCTACACCTTC. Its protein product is CASSQLPVQGIGYTF.

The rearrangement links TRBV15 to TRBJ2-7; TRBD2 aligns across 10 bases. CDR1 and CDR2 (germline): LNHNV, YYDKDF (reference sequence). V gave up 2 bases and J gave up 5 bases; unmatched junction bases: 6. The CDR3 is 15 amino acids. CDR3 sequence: CATSRQAGGHDEQYF. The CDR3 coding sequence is TGTGCCACCAGCAGACAAGCGGGAGGGCACGACGAGCAGTACTTC.

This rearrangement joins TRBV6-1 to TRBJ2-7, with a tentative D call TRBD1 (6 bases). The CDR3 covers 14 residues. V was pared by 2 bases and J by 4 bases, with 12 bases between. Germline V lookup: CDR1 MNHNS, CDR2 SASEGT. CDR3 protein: CASSEYWTEYEQYF. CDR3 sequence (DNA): TGTGCCAGCAGTGAATATTGGACAGAATACGAGCAGTACTTC.

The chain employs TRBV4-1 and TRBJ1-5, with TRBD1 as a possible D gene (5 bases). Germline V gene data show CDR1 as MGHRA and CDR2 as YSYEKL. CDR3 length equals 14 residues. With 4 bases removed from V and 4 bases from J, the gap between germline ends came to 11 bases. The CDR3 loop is CASSPQSGNQPQHF. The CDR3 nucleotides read TGCGCCAGCAGCCCACAGTCAGGGAATCAGCCCCAGCATTTT.

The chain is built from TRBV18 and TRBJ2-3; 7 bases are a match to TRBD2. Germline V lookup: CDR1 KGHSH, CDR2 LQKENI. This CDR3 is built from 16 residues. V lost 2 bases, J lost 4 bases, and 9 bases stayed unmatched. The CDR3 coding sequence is TGTGCCAGCTCACCAGAGACTAGCTCTTGGGCAGATACGCAGTATTTT. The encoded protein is CASSPETSSWADTQYF.

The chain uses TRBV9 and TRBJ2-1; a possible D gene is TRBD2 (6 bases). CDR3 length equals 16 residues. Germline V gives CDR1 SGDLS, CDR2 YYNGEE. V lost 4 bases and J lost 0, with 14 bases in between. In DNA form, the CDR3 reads TGTGCCAGCAGCATAAGGGACTTCAGCTCCTACAATGAGCAGTTCTTC. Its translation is CASSIRDFSSYNEQFF.

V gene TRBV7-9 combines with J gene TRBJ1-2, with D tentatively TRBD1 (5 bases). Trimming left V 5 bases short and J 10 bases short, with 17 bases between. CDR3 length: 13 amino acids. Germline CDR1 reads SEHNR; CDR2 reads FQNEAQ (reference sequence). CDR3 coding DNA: TGTGCCAGCAGCCCGTGGACGGGGGAACACTACACCTTC. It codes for CASSPWTGEHYTF.

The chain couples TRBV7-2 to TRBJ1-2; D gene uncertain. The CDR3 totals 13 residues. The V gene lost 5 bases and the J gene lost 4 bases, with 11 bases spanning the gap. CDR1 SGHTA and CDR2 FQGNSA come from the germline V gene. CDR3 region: CASSPTSGYGYTF. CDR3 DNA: TGTGCCAGCAGCCCCACTTCAGGCTATGGCTACACCTTC.